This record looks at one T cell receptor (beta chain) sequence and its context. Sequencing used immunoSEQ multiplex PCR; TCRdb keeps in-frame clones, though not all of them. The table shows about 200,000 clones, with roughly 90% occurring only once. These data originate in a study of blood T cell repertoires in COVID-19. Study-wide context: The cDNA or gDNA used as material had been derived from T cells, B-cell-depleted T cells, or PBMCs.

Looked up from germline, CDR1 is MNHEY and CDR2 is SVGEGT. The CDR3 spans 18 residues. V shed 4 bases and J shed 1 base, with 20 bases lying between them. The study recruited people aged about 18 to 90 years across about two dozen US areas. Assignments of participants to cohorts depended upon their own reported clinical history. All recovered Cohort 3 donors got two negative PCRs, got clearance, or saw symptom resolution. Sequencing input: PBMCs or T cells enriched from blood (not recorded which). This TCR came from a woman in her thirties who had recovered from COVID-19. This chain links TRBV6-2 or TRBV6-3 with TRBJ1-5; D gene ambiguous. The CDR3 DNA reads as TGTGCCAGCAGTTCCCACACGAGCGGGTTAGGGAGCAATCAGCCCCAGCATTTT. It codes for CASSSHTSGLGSNQPQHF.